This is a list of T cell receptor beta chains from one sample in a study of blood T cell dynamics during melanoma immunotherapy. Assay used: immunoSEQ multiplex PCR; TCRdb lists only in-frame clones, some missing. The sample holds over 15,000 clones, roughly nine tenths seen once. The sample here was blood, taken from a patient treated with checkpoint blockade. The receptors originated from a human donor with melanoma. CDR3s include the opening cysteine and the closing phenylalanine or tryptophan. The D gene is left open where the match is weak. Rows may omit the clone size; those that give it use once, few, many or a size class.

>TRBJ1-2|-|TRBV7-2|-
CASSPEPDRAAYGYTF
TGTGCCAGCAGTCCTGAACCGGACAGAGCCGCCTATGGCTACACCTTC
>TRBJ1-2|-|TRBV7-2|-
CASSLAGGAYGYTF
TGTGCCAGCAGCTTGGCAGGAGGGGCGTATGGCTACACCTTC
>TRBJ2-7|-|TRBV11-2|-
CASSLGPSYEQYF
TGTGCCAGCAGCTTAGGGCCTAGCTACGAGCAGTACTTC
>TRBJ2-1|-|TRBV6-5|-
CASSYSRGVGGNEQFF
TGTGCCAGCAGTTACTCGAGGGGGGTGGGAGGCAATGAGCAGTTCTTC
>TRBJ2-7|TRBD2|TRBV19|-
CASSISAGAYEQYF
TGTGCCAGTAGTATATCGGCGGGGGCCTACGAGCAGTACTTC
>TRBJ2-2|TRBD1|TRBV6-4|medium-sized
CASSTGDPNTGELFF
TGTGCCAGCAGCACAGGGGACCCGAACACCGGGGAGCTGTTTTTT
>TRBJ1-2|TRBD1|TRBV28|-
CASSFNRDRLDGYGYTF
TGTGCCAGCAGTTTCAACCGGGACAGACTCGACGGCTATGGCTACACCTTC
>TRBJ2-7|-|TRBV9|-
CASSVGDTYEQYF
TGTGCCAGCAGCGTAGGGGACACCTACGAGCAGTACTTC
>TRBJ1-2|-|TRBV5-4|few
CASGREGGNYGYTF
TGTGCCAGCGGGAGAGAGGGGGGAAACTATGGCTACACCTTC
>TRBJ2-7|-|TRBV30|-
CAWSITDSGSYEQYF
TGTGCCTGGAGCATAACGGACAGCGGCTCCTACGAGCAGTACTTC
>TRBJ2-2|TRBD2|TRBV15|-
CATSRENAGASHRELFF
TGTGCCACCAGCAGAGAGAACGCGGGAGCTTCCCACAGGGAGCTGTTTTTT
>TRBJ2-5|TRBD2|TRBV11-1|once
CASSLGAGDQETQYF
TGTGCCAGCAGCTTAGGAGCGGGGGACCAAGAGACCCAGTACTTC
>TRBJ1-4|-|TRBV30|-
CAWSGGGGAVYEKLFF
TGTGCCTGGAGTGGCGGGGGAGGGGCCGTCTATGAAAAACTGTTTTTT
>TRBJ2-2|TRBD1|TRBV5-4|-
CASSPGQVNTGELFF
TGTGCCAGCAGCCCGGGACAGGTGAACACCGGGGAGCTGTTTTTT
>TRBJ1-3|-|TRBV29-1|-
CSVLKISGNTIYF
TGCAGCGTTTTGAAGATTTCTGGAAACACCATATATTTT
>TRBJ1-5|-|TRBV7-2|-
CASSLGTYSNQPQHF
TGTGCCAGCAGCTTAGGAACTTATAGCAATCAGCCCCAGCATTTT
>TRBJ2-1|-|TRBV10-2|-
CASSESARSSYNEQFF
TGCGCCAGCAGTGAGTCGGCCCGGAGCTCCTACAATGAGCAGTTCTTC
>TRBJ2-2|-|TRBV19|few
CASNFGGLNTGELFF
TGTGCCAGTAATTTTGGAGGGCTTAACACCGGGGAGCTGTTTTTT
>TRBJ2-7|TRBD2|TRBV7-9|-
CASSLLSLAGSEQYF
TGTGCCAGCAGCTTATTGTCGCTAGCGGGATCCGAGCAGTACTTC
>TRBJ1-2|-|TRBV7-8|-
CASSLNSLFTSNYGYTF
TGTGCCAGCAGCTTAAACAGCCTGTTTACTTCTAACTATGGCTACACCTTC
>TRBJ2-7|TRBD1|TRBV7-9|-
CASSLGTGFYEQYF
TGTGCCAGCAGCTTAGGGACAGGGTTCTACGAGCAGTACTTC
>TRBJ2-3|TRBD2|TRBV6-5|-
CASSPGTSGTDTQYF
TGTGCCAGCAGCCCCGGGACTAGCGGAACAGATACGCAGTATTTT
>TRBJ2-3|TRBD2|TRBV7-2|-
CASSPTGTSGRTDTQYF
TGTGCCAGCAGCCCAACCGGGACTAGCGGGAGGACAGATACGCAGTATTTT
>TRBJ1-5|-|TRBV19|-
CASSIEPAGPQHF
TGTGCCAGTAGTATAGAACCGGCCGGGCCCCAGCATTTT
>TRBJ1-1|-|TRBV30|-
CAWREPPNTEAFF
TGTGCCTGGAGAGAACCGCCGAACACTGAAGCTTTCTTT
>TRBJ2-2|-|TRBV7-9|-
CVPDSPRELFF
TGTGTACCTGACTCACCGAGGGAGCTGTTTTTT
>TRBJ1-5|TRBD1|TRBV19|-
CASSGTVNQPQHF
TGTGCCAGTAGTGGGACAGTAAATCAGCCCCAGCATTTT
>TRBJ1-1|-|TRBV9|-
CASSQGLNTEAFF
TGTGCCAGCAGCCAGGGGCTAAACACTGAAGCTTTCTTT
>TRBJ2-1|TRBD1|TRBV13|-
CASSYRTGTNEQFF
TGTGCCAGCAGCTACCGGACAGGAACCAATGAGCAGTTCTTC
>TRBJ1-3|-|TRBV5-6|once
CASPYGASGNTIYF
TGTGCCAGCCCCTACGGGGCCTCTGGAAACACCATATATTTT
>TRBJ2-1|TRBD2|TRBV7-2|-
CASSLTSGRDYEQFF
TGTGCCAGCAGTTTGACTAGCGGGAGGGACTATGAGCAGTTCTTC
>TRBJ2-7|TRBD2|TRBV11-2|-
CASSQAGGYEQYF
TGTGCCAGCAGCCAAGCGGGAGGCTACGAGCAGTACTTC
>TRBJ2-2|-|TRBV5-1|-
CASSQQQGTGELFF
TGCGCCAGCAGCCAGCAACAGGGCACCGGGGAGCTGTTTTTT
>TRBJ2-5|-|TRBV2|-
CASSAQMGRETQYF
TGTGCCAGCAGTGCCCAGATGGGCCGAGAGACCCAGTACTTC
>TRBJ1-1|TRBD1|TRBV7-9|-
CASRGTDREAFF
TGTGCCAGCAGGGGAACGGACAGGGAAGCTTTCTTT
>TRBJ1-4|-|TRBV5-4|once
CASSESGIPREKLFF
TGTGCCAGCAGCGAGTCAGGTATCCCGAGGGAAAAACTGTTTTTT
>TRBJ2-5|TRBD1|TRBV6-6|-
CASSYFPQGEEETQYF
TGTGCCAGCAGTTACTTTCCACAGGGGGAAGAAGAGACCCAGTACTTC
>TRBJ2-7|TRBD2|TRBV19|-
CASSIGVAGDEQYF
TGTGCCAGTAGTATCGGCGTCGCGGGAGATGAGCAGTACTTC
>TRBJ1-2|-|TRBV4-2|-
CASSQDIVGDTDSYNYGYTF
TGTGCCAGCAGCCAAGACATTGTAGGGGATACGGACAGCTATAACTATGGCTACACCTTC
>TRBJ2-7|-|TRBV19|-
CATKGGPGIYEQYF
TGTGCCACCAAAGGGGGACCCGGGATCTACGAGCAGTACTTC
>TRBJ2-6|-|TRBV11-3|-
CASSSGVGVLTF
TGTGCCAGCAGCTCAGGGGTTGGCGTCCTGACTTTC
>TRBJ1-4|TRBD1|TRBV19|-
CASSLGQGAFGKLFF
TGTGCCAGTAGCCTCGGACAGGGGGCGTTTGGAAAACTGTTTTTT
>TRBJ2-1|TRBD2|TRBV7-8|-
CASSQPKAESGIPYNEQFF
TGTGCCAGCAGCCAGCCAAAAGCTGAGAGCGGGATCCCCTACAATGAGCAGTTCTTC
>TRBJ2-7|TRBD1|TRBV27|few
CASSWEGQGTYEQYF
TGTGCCAGCAGCTGGGAGGGACAGGGGACCTACGAGCAGTACTTC
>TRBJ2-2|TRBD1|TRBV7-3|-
CASSYGTGNTGELFF
TGTGCCAGCAGCTACGGGACAGGGAACACCGGGGAGCTGTTTTTT
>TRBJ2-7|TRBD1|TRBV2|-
CASRVGQGSYEQYF
TGTGCCAGCAGGGTGGGACAGGGCTCCTACGAGCAGTACTTC
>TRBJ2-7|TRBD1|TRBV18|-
CASSLLGTGVGYEQYF
TGTGCCAGCTCACTTCTAGGGACAGGGGTTGGGTACGAGCAGTACTTC
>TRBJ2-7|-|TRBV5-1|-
CASSLGANYEQYF
TGCGCCAGCAGCTTGGGTGCAAACTACGAGCAGTACTTC
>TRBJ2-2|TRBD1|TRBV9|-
CASSVAGGGNTGELFF
TGTGCCAGCAGCGTAGCAGGGGGCGGAAACACCGGGGAGCTGTTTTTT
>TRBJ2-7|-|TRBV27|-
CASSLWESSYEQYF
TGTGCCAGCAGTTTATGGGAGAGCTCCTACGAGCAGTACTTC
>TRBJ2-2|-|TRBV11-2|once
CASSLAGGELFF
TGTGCCAGCAGCTTAGCCGGCGGGGAGCTGTTTTTT
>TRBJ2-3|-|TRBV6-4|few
CASSDSTGSGTDTQYF
TGTGCCAGCAGTGACTCAACCGGGAGCGGCACAGATACGCAGTATTTT
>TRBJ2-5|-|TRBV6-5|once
CASSYSVTRETQYF
TGTGCCAGCAGTTACTCAGTGACACGGGAGACCCAGTACTTC